This T cell receptor beta chain was sequenced during a study of identical twins. General study results and limits: Invariant cells of the MAIT and iNKT types might have partly distorted the zero-insertion analyses. Twins' surplus sharing was weaker for beta out-of-frame sequences. Out-of-frame alpha sequences common to twins exhibited an excess of low generation probability.

This clonotype has a handful of counts. Antigen unknown. Each CDR3 protein is one row after TCRdb ran MiXCR on the 5' RACE reads. The data contain about 210,000 distinct CDR3 sequences, roughly a tenth of them seen just once; the ten biggest clones take up about 5%. The CDR3 extends over 16 amino acids. V lost 0 bases to trimming and J lost 2 bases; unmatched junction nucleotides: 5. The germline CDR1 and CDR2 sequences are SGHNT and YYREEE (reference sequence). The V gene is TRBV5-4, the J gene TRBJ2-1; 7 positions match TRBD2. The sample consisted of memory (CD45RO+) T cells sorted from blood. This receptor was identified in a woman under 30 in good health. The CDR3 sequence is CASSLGAGAAYNEQFF. In DNA, the CDR3 is TGTGCCAGCAGCTTGGGGGCGGGAGCAGCCTACAATGAGCAGTTCTTC.